This T cell receptor beta chain was observed in a study of identical twins. TCRdb re-called the 5' RACE reads through MiXCR, storing one row per CDR3 protein. Among around 690,000 distinct CDR3 sequences listed, 21% were seen once. The CDR3 covers 14 residues. V lost 8 bases and J lost 8, with 18 bases in between. From germline, CDR1 is MNHNS and CDR2 SASEGT. These data also formed part of another study, on T cells expressing NK-cell markers.

Sequenced sample: PBMCs. The source is a young woman in good health. The chain combines TRBV6-1 with TRBJ2-2; tentatively, D is TRBD2 (7 bases). The CDR3 loop is CASSRGASGGELFF. CDR3 nucleotides: TGTGCCAGCTCCCGGGGGGCGTCTGGAGGGGAGCTGTTTTTT.